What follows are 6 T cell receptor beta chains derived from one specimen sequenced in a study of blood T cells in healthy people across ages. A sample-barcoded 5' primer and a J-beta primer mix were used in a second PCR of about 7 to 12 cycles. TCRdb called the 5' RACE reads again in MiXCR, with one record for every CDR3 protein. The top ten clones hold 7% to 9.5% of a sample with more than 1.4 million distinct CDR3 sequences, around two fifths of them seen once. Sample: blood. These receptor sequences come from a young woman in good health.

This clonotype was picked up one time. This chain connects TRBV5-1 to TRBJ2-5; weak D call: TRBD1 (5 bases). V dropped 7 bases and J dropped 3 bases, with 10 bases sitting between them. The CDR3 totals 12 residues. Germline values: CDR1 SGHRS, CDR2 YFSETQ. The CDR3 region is CASGEQEETQYF. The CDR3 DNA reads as TGCGCCAGCGGCGAACAGGAAGAGACCCAGTACTTC.

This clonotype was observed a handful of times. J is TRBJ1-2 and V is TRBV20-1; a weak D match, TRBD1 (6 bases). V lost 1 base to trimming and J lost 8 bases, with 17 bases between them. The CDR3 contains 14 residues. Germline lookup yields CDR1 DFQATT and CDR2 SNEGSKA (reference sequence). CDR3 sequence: CSARAEPGADGYTF. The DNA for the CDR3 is TGCAGTGCTAGAGCGGAGCCAGGGGCCGACGGCTACACCTTC.

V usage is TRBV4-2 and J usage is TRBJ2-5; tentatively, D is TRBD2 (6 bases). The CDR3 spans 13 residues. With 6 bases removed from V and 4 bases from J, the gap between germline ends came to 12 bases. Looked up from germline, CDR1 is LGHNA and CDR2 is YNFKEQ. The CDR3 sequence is CASRPTSPETQYF. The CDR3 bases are TGTGCCAGCAGGCCGACTAGTCCAGAGACCCAGTACTTC.

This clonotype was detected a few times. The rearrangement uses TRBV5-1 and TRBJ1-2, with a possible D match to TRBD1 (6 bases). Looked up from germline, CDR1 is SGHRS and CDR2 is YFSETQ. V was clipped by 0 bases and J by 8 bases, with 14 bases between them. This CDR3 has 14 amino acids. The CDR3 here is CASSLATPGEGYTF. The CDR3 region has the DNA TGCGCCAGCAGCTTGGCTACCCCAGGGGAAGGCTACACCTTC.

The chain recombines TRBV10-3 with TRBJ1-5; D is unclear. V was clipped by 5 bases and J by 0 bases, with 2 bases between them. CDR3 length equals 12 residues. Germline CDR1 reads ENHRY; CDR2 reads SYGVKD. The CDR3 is CAISPSNQPQHF. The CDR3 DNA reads TGTGCCATCAGTCCTAGCAATCAGCCCCAGCATTTT.

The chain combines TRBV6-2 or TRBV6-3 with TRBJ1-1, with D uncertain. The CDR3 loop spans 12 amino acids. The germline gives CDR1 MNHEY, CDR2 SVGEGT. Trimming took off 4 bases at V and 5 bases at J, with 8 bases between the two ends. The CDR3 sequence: CASSWVTTEAFF. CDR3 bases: TGTGCCAGCAGTTGGGTTACGACTGAAGCTTTCTTT.